This TCR beta chain derives from a study of T cells in Graves' hyperthyroidism and ophthalmopathy. Study-level results: Stable hyperthyroidism was told apart from ophthalmopathy by a model built on 13 V-J features. Progression to ophthalmopathy was predicted a median of about 6.6 months early. Most thyroid clonotypes expanded above 0.001 appeared in blood too.

Amplified TCR beta CDR3 regions derived from RNA transcripts. The TCR CDR3 was amplified in a first-round RT-PCR using the HTBI primer set. TCRdb re-analysed the multiplex PCR reads in MiXCR, keeping a single row per CDR3 protein. The sample shows around 530,000 distinct CDR3 sequences, roughly 15% of them seen only once. On this clonotype itself: As yet, its antigen is unknown.

CDR1 and CDR2 from the germline V gene are SGHVS and FQNEAQ. V was shortened by 5 bases and J by 5 bases, with 15 bases between the two germline ends. The CDR3 has 14 residues. V is TRBV7-8 and J is TRBJ2-5; no firm D call. Sequences were obtained from blood. This TCR was recovered from a woman under 30 with Graves' ophthalmopathy. CDR3 residues: CASSLLPHVETQYF. The CDR3 region has the DNA TGTGCCAGCAGCCTACTCCCCCACGTCGAGACCCAGTACTTC.